This entry concerns a single TCR beta chain. The antigen remains unidentified. This sample was taken from a study of cytomegalovirus exposure and HLA in healthy donors. Broader study findings: The study found most TCR sequences rare, yet found some public TCRs in many donors.

PCR was performed using 60 Vbeta and 13 Jbeta primers. The method was immunoSEQ multiplex PCR; TCRdb's version includes in-frame clones alone and lacks a portion of them. Of 150,000 or so clones listed, approximately 85% are singletons. Germline assignment: CDR1 LGHNA and CDR2 YSLEER. The CDR3 loop spans 14 amino acids. V was shortened by 0 bases and J by 4 bases, with 10 bases between the two germline ends. The J gene is TRBJ2-7, the V gene TRBV4-3, with D possibly being TRBD1 (5 bases). Sample: PBMCs. The clonotype originates from a man aged 18 to 29 in good health and CMV-seropositive. The CDR3 loop reads CASSQDLRGYEQYF. The DNA for the CDR3 is TGCGCCAGCAGCCAAGATCTAAGGGGTTACGAGCAGTACTTC.